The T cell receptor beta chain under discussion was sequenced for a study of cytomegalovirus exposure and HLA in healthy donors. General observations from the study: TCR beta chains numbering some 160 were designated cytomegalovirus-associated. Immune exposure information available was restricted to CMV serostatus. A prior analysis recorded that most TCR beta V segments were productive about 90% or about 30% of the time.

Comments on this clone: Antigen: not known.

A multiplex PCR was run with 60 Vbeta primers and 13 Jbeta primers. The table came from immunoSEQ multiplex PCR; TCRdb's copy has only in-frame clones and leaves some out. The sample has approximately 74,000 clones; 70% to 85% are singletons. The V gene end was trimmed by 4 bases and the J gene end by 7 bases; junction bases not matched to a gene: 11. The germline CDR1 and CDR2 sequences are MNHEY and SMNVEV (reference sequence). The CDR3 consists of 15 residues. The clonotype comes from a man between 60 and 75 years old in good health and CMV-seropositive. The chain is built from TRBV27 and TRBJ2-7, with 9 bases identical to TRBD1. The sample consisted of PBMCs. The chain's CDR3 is CASSSYTGTGREQYF. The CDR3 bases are TGTGCCAGCAGTTCTTACACCGGGACAGGGAGGGAGCAGTACTTC.